The 7 T cell receptor beta chains below all came from one sample that was sequenced in a study of neurological immune-mediated disorders. TCRdb recomputed calls from the 5' RACE reads with MiXCR, one row per CDR3 protein. The sample lists roughly 34,000 distinct CDR3 sequences, around 13% occurring once. Time point specified: longitudinal time-point 2. Specimen: PBMCs. These receptors were collected from a woman aged 40 to 49 in good health.

This clonotype has ten or more counts. The rearrangement links TRBV20-1 to TRBJ1-5; D gene unclear. Trimming took off 0 bases at V and 2 bases at J, with 14 bases between the two ends. The CDR3 has 16 amino acids. Germline V gene sequence: CDR1 DFQATT, CDR2 SNEGSKA (reference sequence). The CDR3 region is CSAREVGLRGNQPQHF. The CDR3 DNA follows: TGCAGTGCTAGAGAGGTGGGTCTGCGAGGCAATCAGCCCCAGCATTTT.

In this sample, this clonotype turned up many times. The chain uses TRBV10-3 and TRBJ2-1; possibly TRBD1 or TRBD2 for D (6 bases each). The CDR3 is made up of 16 amino acids. V shed 0 bases and J shed 3 bases, with 12 bases lying between them. Germline-derived CDR1 and CDR2 are ENHRY and SYGVKD. The CDR3 DNA reads TGTGCCATCAGTGAGTCTGGAGGGGGTAGCTACAATGAGCAGTTCTTC. It codes for CAISESGGGSYNEQFF.

This clonotype showed up many times. The rearrangement links TRBV5-1 to TRBJ2-7, with D maybe TRBD2 (6 bases). From germline, CDR1 is SGHRS and CDR2 YFSETQ. This CDR3 region has 16 residues. V was trimmed by 4 bases and J by 8 bases, leaving 25 bases between them. Here the CDR3 DNA reads TGCGCCAGCAGCGTCACTATGGATTTTGCGCGGGGACAGCAGTACTTC. Translated: CASSVTMDFARGQQYF.

This chain links TRBV6-1 with TRBJ2-5, with 8 bases aligning to TRBD1. V was pared by 3 bases and J by 7 bases, with 10 bases of the junction left unmatched. The germline CDR1 and CDR2 sequences are MNHNS and SASEGT. This CDR3 has 15 amino acids. The CDR3 spells CASSEAGGPLGTQYF. CDR3 bases: TGTGCCAGCAGTGAGGCAGGGGGCCCCTTAGGGACCCAGTACTTC.

This chain links TRBV5-1 with TRBJ2-7, with TRBD2 identical over 10 bases. The CDR3 is 15 amino acids. Germline CDR1 and CDR2: SGHRS and YFSETQ. V shed 0 bases and J 4 bases; nucleotides not matched to a gene: 4. The CDR3 DNA reads as TGCGCCAGCAGCTTGGCCACTAGCGGGATGTACGAGCAGTACTTC. Protein product: CASSLATSGMYEQYF. Full variable domain (rest looked up from reference TRBV5-1 and TRBJ2-7): KAGVTQTPRYLIKTRGQQVTLSCSPISGHRSVSWYQQTPGQGLQFLFEYFSETQRNKGNFPGRFSGRQFSNSRSEMNVSTLELGDSALYLCASSLATSGMYEQYFGPGTRLTVT.

This clonotype was counted at least ten times. The chain has TRBV7-2 and TRBJ2-1, with a weak D call TRBD2 (6 bases). Trimming shortened V by 5 bases and J by 12 bases, and 11 bases separated the two germline ends. The CDR3 is made up of 11 amino acids. Germline V gene lookup returns CDR1 SGHTA and CDR2 FQGNSA. The CDR3, as DNA: TGTGCCAGCAGCCTCGGGAGTACGCAGTTCTTC. It codes for CASSLGSTQFF.

At least ten counts were recorded for this clonotype. The chain recombines TRBV7-2 with TRBJ2-3; TRBD1 or TRBD2 may be the D gene (5 bases each). CDR1 is SGHTA and CDR2 is FQGNSA in the germline V gene. The CDR3 is made up of 14 amino acids. Trimming removed 5 bases from V and 4 bases from J, with 13 bases in between. CDR3 amino acids: CASSSNGGPDTQYF. The CDR3 DNA is TGTGCCAGCAGCAGCAATGGGGGTCCAGATACGCAGTATTTT.